This TCR beta chain was documented in a study of shared clonotypes between healthy human individuals. The V gene end was trimmed by 7 bases and the J gene end by 4 bases; junction bases not matched to a gene: 6. In germline, CDR1 is SNHLY, CDR2 FYNNEI. This CDR3 has 14 residues. Libraries were prepared by immunoSEQ multiplex PCR; TCRdb keeps only in-frame clonotypes and omits some of them. The data contain around 1.5 million clones, 98% of them singletons. The J gene is TRBJ2-5, the V gene TRBV2; 10 bases are shared with TRBD1. Sample: naive CD4+ T cells sorted from blood. Subset given: CD45RA+ positively selected. This clonotype was obtained from a man aged 25-40 years in good health. The CDR3 DNA is TGTGCCAGCATTAACGGACAGGGGGGAGAGACCCAGTACTTC. This codes for CASINGQGGETQYF.